This T cell receptor beta chain was identified in a study of blood T cell repertoires in COVID-19 (dated by TCRdb to the early 2020s). Looking at the study overall: Samples covering the acute and convalescent phases of COVID-19 were provided by collaborators in the United States, Italy and Spain. The prospective study material was composed of cDNA or gDNA derived from T cells, B-cell-depleted T cells, or PBMCs. Deeply sampled blood TCRbeta repertoires from subjects exposed to, actively infected with, or recovered from COVID-19 were included in the dataset. The repertoires were released in a freely available public database meant as a resource for research on the immune response to SARS-CoV-2. The samples were drawn from two sources: the first 160 participants of the ongoing ImmuneRACE study, and some 1,300 subjects contributed by 6 global collaborators. Sample metadata almost always included a de-identified subject ID, COVID-19 status, age in years and sex. HLA class I and class II types, where available, came from metadata supplied by the sample provider rather than from assay-based typing.

In this sample, this clone turned up once. No antigen is known for it. No clone much larger than this one lies a single base away; base qualities are absent. TCRbeta CDR3 regions were amplified from genomic DNA by means of the immunoSEQ Assay, a bias-controlled multiplex PCR. Per the original workflow: Within the assay, amplification of reference gene primers was used to estimate how many nucleated cells each sample contained. Sequence reads were collapsed and filtered to measure the absolute abundance of every unique TCRbeta CDR3 rearrangement. Productive Simpson clonality was computed per sample as the square root of Simpson's diversity index over productive rearrangements. The table was pulled from immuneACCESS by TCRdb, which kept in-frame rearrangements only. Such tables lose some clones; where checked, under half of the loss comes from unresolved V genes, and the rest has no known cause. V and J calls and clone size follow that table, whereas D and trimming were derived from the DNA. The sample records around 69,000 clones, 86% of which are singletons. The ten most abundant clones make up 6.9% of the sample.

Points the paper makes about the study in general: The amount of clinical and demographic metadata varied by source and participant and was provided uncurated.

Each collaborating institution followed its own protocols to collect whole blood in K2EDTA tubes. Collaborator samples were shipped for TCRbeta analysis as frozen whole blood, isolated PBMCs, or DNA extracted from either sample type. CDR1 and CDR2 were assigned from the germline V gene as SGHRS and YFSETQ. Taken from cysteine to phenylalanine, the CDR3 has 12 residues. The CDR3 DNA has 36 bases and is translated from base 1. V is shortened by 4 bases, J by 6 bases, and the region joining them spans 11 bases. The chain is encoded by TRBV5-1 joined to TRBJ2-7, and TRBD2 may be the D gene, going by 6 matching bases. The sequence was obtained from a man aged 50 to 59 with active COVID-19. Input material: peripheral blood. The nucleotide sequence is given as TGCGCCAGCAGCCCCTCCGGGAGCGAGCAGTACTTC. It translates as CASSPSGSEQYF.